This T cell receptor beta chain was sequenced in a study of early T cells in non-severe SARS-CoV-2 infection. Study at large: Unsorted whole blood bulk RNA was sequenced, with unpaired chains. General observations from the study: Using VDJdb, the matching emphasized anti-spike CD8 responses while missing private and CD4 specificities.

This clonotype was counted at least ten times. What it binds is not known. Trimming stripped 4 bases from V and 4 bases from J, with 19 bases between. The CDR3 is made up of 16 amino acids. The germline V gene encodes CDR1 SGHAT and CDR2 FQNNGV. The TCR library protocol attached unique molecular identifiers to the individual cDNA molecules. MiXCR, applied by TCRdb to the 5' RACE reads, yields one record per CDR3 protein. The table lists 64,000 or so distinct CDR3 sequences, around 13% of them singletons. The specimen sequenced was whole blood. This TCR was recovered from an adult who was a healthcare worker with PCR-confirmed SARS-CoV-2 infection or an uninfected control (not recorded which). The V and J genes are TRBV11-2 and TRBJ2-5, with D possibly being TRBD1 or TRBD2 (5 bases each). The CDR3, as DNA: TGTGCCAGCAGCTCCCGGGTTGAGGGGCCCGCAGAGACCCAGTACTTC. Protein: CASSSRVEGPAETQYF.